These 7 T cell receptor beta chains share one sample of origin, sequenced in a study of early T cells in non-severe SARS-CoV-2 infection. TCRdb analysed the 5' RACE reads with MiXCR anew, one entry per CDR3 protein. The profile shows 70,000 or so distinct CDR3 sequences, 10% to 15% of them singletons. Material for sequencing was whole blood. The receptors were sampled from an adult who was a healthcare worker with PCR-confirmed SARS-CoV-2 infection or an uninfected control (not recorded which).

A few counts support this clonotype. This chain uses TRBV14 with TRBJ1-1, with D possibly being TRBD1 (5 bases). The germline CDR1 and CDR2 sequences are SGHDN and FVKESK. V was pared by 5 bases and J by 3 bases, with 13 bases between. There are 14 residues in the CDR3. In DNA form, the CDR3 reads TGTGCCAGCAGCGCCGGGACGAGGGACACTGAAGCTTTCTTT. It specifies CASSAGTRDTEAFF.

The count of this clonotype is one. The chain links TRBV28 to TRBJ2-1, with 10 bases fitting TRBD2. The CDR3 runs to 14 residues. Germline CDR1 reads MDHEN; CDR2 reads SYDVKM. V was clipped by 7 bases and J by 8 bases; unmatched bases: 8. The CDR3 here is CASTSAGGLYEQFF. CDR3 nucleotide sequence: TGTGCCAGCACCTCAGCGGGAGGGCTTTATGAGCAGTTCTTC.

This clonotype is termed medium-sized. One end of the junction fails to match germline, which may point to a read error. The rearrangement joins TRBV7-2 to TRBJ2-1; 10 bases align to TRBD2. The CDR3 covers 15 residues. Germline CDR1 reads SGHTA; CDR2 reads FQGNSA. As DNA, the CDR3 is TGTGCCAGCAGTTCCAGCCCTTCGGCTAGCGGGAGTAGGATCTTC. As protein: CASSSSPSASGSRIF.

This sequence joins TRBV28 and TRBJ1-1; D ambiguous. The V end was cut by 5 bases, the J end by 8 bases, with 9 bases between. The CDR3 loop spans 11 amino acids. Per the germline V gene, CDR1 is MDHEN and CDR2 is SYDVKM. The CDR3, as DNA: TGTGCCAGCAGTGGAAGCGGAGAAGCTTTCTTT. The encoded protein is CASSGSGEAFF.

This clonotype has just a few counts. The V call is TRBV9, the J call TRBJ2-5, with TRBD2 identical over 10 bases. This CDR3 region has 15 residues. Germline V gene sequence: CDR1 SGDLS, CDR2 YYNGEE. V lost 0 bases and J lost 6; bases outside the gene matches: 5. Written as DNA, the CDR3 is TGTGCCAGCAGCGTAGGGACTAGCGGAGAGAAGACCCAGTACTTC. Translating gives CASSVGTSGEKTQYF.

For this clonotype: Just one base apart from a much larger clone, this may be a read error. CDR3 coding DNA: TGTGCCAGCAGTTTATTTTCTGCGGGAGCCGTTTACGAGCAGTGCTTC. It is translated as CASSLFSAGAVYEQCF. The rearrangement uses TRBV28 and TRBJ2-7; 7 bases match TRBD2. CDR3 size: 16 residues. Germline lookup yields CDR1 MDHEN and CDR2 SYDVKM.

The chain couples TRBV29-1 to TRBJ2-7; no definite D call. CDR3 length: 12 amino acids. Germline CDR1 and CDR2: SQVTM and ANQGSEA. V shed 6 bases and J shed 2 bases, with 11 bases lying between them. CDR3 sequence (DNA): TGCAGCGTGGCCTCGACGGCCTACGAGCAGTACTTC. This translates into CSVASTAYEQYF.